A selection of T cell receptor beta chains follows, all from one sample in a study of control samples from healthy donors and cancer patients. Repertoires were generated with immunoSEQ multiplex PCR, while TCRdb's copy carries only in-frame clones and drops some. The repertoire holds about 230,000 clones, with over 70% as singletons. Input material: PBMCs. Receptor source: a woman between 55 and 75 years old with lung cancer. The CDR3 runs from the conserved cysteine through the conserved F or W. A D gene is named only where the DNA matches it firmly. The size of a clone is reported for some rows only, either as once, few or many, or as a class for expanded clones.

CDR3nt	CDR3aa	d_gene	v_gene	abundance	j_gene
TGTGCCAGTAGTATTTTCGGGGACAGGAGTAATGAAAAACTGTTTTTT	CASSIFGDRSNEKLFF	TRBD1	TRBV19	-	TRBJ1-4
TGCAGCGCTGGAGGGAGTTGGGAGACCCAGTACTTC	CSAGGSWETQYF	-	TRBV29-1	few	TRBJ2-5
TGTGCCAGCAGGTATAGGACTAGCGGGGAGGGGAATGAGCAGTTCTTC	CASRYRTSGEGNEQFF	TRBD2	TRBV2	once	TRBJ2-1
TGTGCCAGCAGTTCAGTCCCCGCAGAAATTAATGAGCAGTTCTTC	CASSSVPAEINEQFF	-	TRBV6-2/TRBV6-3	-	TRBJ2-1
TGTGCCAGCAGTCGGTGGGGGGCAGAGTCACCCCTCCACTTT	CASSRWGAESPLHF	-	TRBV9	-	TRBJ1-6
TGTGCCAGCAGACCCGGTGGGGGCGGGACAGGCAACACCGGGGAGCTGTTTTTT	CASRPGGGGTGNTGELFF	TRBD1	TRBV11-3	-	TRBJ2-2
TGTGCCAGCAGTCCACCGGGGGTGAAGAACAATGAGCAGTTCTTC	CASSPPGVKNNEQFF	-	TRBV6-5	once	TRBJ2-1
TGTGCCAGTAGTATTGCCTACAATGAGCAGTTCTTC	CASSIAYNEQFF	-	TRBV19	-	TRBJ2-1
TGCGCCAGCAGCCAAGATGAGGGGACAGGGGGAGGCTACACCTTC	CASSQDEGTGGGYTF	TRBD1	TRBV4-1	-	TRBJ1-2
TGTGCCAGCAGTTACTCGGCAGGGGGGGGCCCCAATGAGCAGTTCTTC	CASSYSAGGGPNEQFF	-	TRBV6-5	few	TRBJ2-1
TGTGCCAGCAGACAGGGGGCAGATACGCAGTATTTT	CASRQGADTQYF	TRBD1	TRBV3-1/TRBV3-2	-	TRBJ2-3
TGTGCCAGCTCACCGTCCGGCTCTGGGGCCAACGTCCTGACTTTC	CASSPSGSGANVLTF	-	TRBV18	-	TRBJ2-6
TGTGCCAGCAGTCGACGGAGTGGGGCCTACGAGCAGTACTTC	CASSRRSGAYEQYF	-	TRBV27	-	TRBJ2-7
TGCGCCAGCAGGCAACAGGGGAACACCGGGGAGCTGTTTTTT	CASRQQGNTGELFF	-	TRBV5-1	-	TRBJ2-2
TGTGCCAGCAGCTTGGCGCAGGGGGGGGTATTACCCCTCCACTTT	CASSLAQGGVLPLHF	TRBD1	TRBV5-6	-	TRBJ1-6
TGTGCCAGCAGTGGAGAGGGAGGGAGTGTCGGGGGGCAGTATTTT	CASSGEGGSVGGQYF	TRBD2	TRBV2	-	TRBJ2-3
TGTGCCAGCAGCCAAATCAGTACCGGGGAGCTGTTTTTT	CASSQISTGELFF	-	TRBV3-1/TRBV3-2	-	TRBJ2-2
TGTGCCAGCAGGGACCCCGGGGAGCTGTTTTTT	CASRDPGELFF	-	TRBV9	-	TRBJ2-2
TGTGCCAGCAGCCAAGAATTGTGGTCTCCCTACAATGAGCAGTTCTTC	CASSQELWSPYNEQFF	-	TRBV4-2	few	TRBJ2-1
TGTGCCAGCAGCGTCGACGGCTCGTCGAACACCGGGGAGCTGTTTTTT	CASSVDGSSNTGELFF	-	TRBV9	-	TRBJ2-2
TGTGCCAGCAGTCCGGGGGGCTATGGCTACACCTTC	CASSPGGYGYTF	-	TRBV3-1/TRBV3-2	once	TRBJ1-2
TGTGCCAGCAGCAAAGGGGGAGAGCCCTCCTACGAGCAGTACTTC	CASSKGGEPSYEQYF	-	TRBV21-1	-	TRBJ2-7